The rows below give T cell receptor beta chains drawn from one sample of a study of blood T cell repertoires in COVID-19. Profiled with immunoSEQ multiplex PCR; TCRdb holds only in-frame clones, not every one. The table lists 250,000 or so clones, over 65% of them singletons. The sample comprised peripheral blood. Source of these receptors: a woman of 80 years or more with acute or convalescent COVID-19. Each CDR3 is given with its conserved first and last residue. Each record gives: V gene, clone size, D gene, J gene, CDR3 protein, CDR3 DNA. D genes are given only for firm matches. Only some rows state a clone size, as once, few, many or a class for expanded clones.

>TRBV4-1|NA|NA|TRBJ2-7
CASSQGTRETYEQYF
TGCGCCAGCAGCCAAGGGACCCGGGAAACCTACGAGCAGTACTTC
>TRBV12-3/TRBV12-4|NA|NA|TRBJ1-4
CASSRSGGEKLFF
TGTGCCAGCAGTCGGAGCGGTGGGGAAAAACTGTTTTTT
>TRBV6-5|few|NA|TRBJ1-6
CASSYERNSPLHF
TGTGCCAGCAGTTACGAACGGAATTCACCCCTCCACTTT
>TRBV6-5|NA|TRBD2|TRBJ2-2
CASITSGRNTGELFF
TGTGCCAGCATAACTAGCGGGAGGAACACCGGGGAGCTGTTTTTT
>TRBV15|NA|TRBD2|TRBJ2-1
CATSSPWVASGSYNEQFF
TGTGCCACCAGCAGCCCGTGGGTAGCTAGCGGTTCCTACAATGAGCAGTTCTTC
>TRBV11-1|NA|NA|TRBJ1-2
CASSLGQGSYGYTF
TGTGCCAGCAGCTTAGGTCAGGGGAGCTATGGCTACACCTTC
>TRBV3-1/TRBV3-2|NA|NA|TRBJ1-2
CASSQHGDGYTF
TGTGCCAGCAGCCAACACGGGGATGGCTACACCTTC
>TRBV5-4|once|NA|TRBJ2-6
CASSIMAGANVLTF
TGTGCCAGCAGCATAATGGCAGGGGCCAACGTCCTGACTTTC
>TRBV3-1/TRBV3-2|NA|NA|TRBJ1-1
CASSQDGGNTEAFF
TGTGCCAGCAGCCAAGATGGAGGGAACACTGAAGCTTTCTTT
>TRBV18|NA|NA|TRBJ2-1
CASSPNSISEQFF
TGTGCCAGCTCACCGAACAGCATCTCAGAGCAGTTCTTC
>TRBV3-1/TRBV3-2|NA|TRBD1|TRBJ1-2
CASSQDSLGQGAHGYTF
TGTGCCAGCAGCCAAGATTCCCTCGGACAGGGGGCCCACGGCTACACCTTC
>TRBV5-1|NA|TRBD2|TRBJ2-7
CASSLSGIETYEQYF
TGCGCCAGCAGCCTTAGCGGGATTGAAACCTACGAGCAGTACTTC
>TRBV9|NA|TRBD1|TRBJ1-3
CASSVGWDRLKDTIYF
TGTGCCAGCAGCGTAGGATGGGACAGGCTCAAGGACACCATATATTTT
>TRBV3-1/TRBV3-2|NA|TRBD1|TRBJ2-2
CASSQGGQLTGELFF
TGTGCCAGCAGCCAAGGGGGACAGCTAACCGGGGAGCTGTTTTTT
>TRBV13|NA|TRBD2|TRBJ2-5
CASSLRYGTSGTYQETQYF
TGTGCCAGCAGCTTGAGATATGGGACTAGCGGGACCTACCAAGAGACCCAGTACTTC
>TRBV5-1|once|NA|TRBJ2-7
CASSLIGRNYEQYF
TGCGCCAGCAGCTTAATTGGCAGAAACTACGAGCAGTACTTC
>TRBV10-3|NA|NA|TRBJ1-1
CAISVMGSEAFF
TGTGCCATCAGTGTAATGGGCTCCGAAGCTTTCTTT
>TRBV19|NA|TRBD1|TRBJ1-2
CASSSRGRRGYTF
TGTGCCAGTAGTTCTAGGGGGCGCCGAGGCTACACCTTC
>TRBV5-1|NA|TRBD1|TRBJ1-2
CASSLGDREPYGYTF
TGCGCCAGCAGCTTGGGGGACAGGGAGCCCTATGGCTACACCTTC
>TRBV19|NA|NA|TRBJ2-1
CATPDWYNEQFF
TGTGCCACCCCTGACTGGTACAATGAGCAGTTCTTC
>TRBV5-4|NA|TRBD2|TRBJ2-2
CASSLWGGAGELFF
TGTGCCAGCAGCTTGTGGGGGGGAGCCGGGGAGCTGTTTTTT
>TRBV7-9|NA|NA|TRBJ2-5
CASSPQSRETQYF
TGTGCCAGCAGCCCCCAGAGCAGGGAGACCCAGTACTTC
>TRBV4-2|NA|TRBD2|TRBJ2-7
CASSRYQIAGGNHYEQYF
TGTGCCAGCAGCCGGTACCAAATAGCGGGAGGGAATCATTACGAGCAGTACTTC
>TRBV9|NA|TRBD2|TRBJ2-2
CASPGEAGGSTGELFF
TGTGCCAGCCCGGGGGAAGCGGGGGGCTCCACCGGGGAGCTGTTTTTT
>TRBV5-1|NA|TRBD1|TRBJ1-4
CASSPDTGGGEKLFF
TGCGCCAGCAGCCCGGACACAGGGGGCGGCGAAAAACTGTTTTTT
>TRBV6-2/TRBV6-3|NA|TRBD1|TRBJ2-5
CASSPYGTGVQETQYF
TGTGCCAGCAGTCCGTACGGGACAGGAGTACAAGAGACCCAGTACTTC
>TRBV29-1|NA|NA|TRBJ1-5
CSVEGSRGHQPQHF
TGCAGCGTTGAAGGCTCCAGGGGACATCAGCCCCAGCATTTT
>TRBV7-9|NA|NA|TRBJ1-1
CASSLLGGIAEAFF
TGTGCCAGCAGCCTGTTGGGAGGGATCGCTGAAGCTTTCTTT
>TRBV5-1|NA|NA|TRBJ2-7
CASSTEPYEQYF
TGCGCCAGCAGTACAGAGCCCTACGAGCAGTACTTC
>TRBV18|NA|NA|TRBJ1-6
CASSPSGTIGGGSPLHF
TGTGCCAGCTCACCATCCGGGACTATTGGAGGTGGTTCACCCCTCCACTTT
>TRBV27|once|TRBD1|TRBJ2-7
CASRRRTLTGDSYEQYF
TGTGCCAGCAGAAGAAGAACGCTGACAGGGGACTCCTACGAGCAGTACTTC
>TRBV20-1|once|TRBD1|TRBJ1-2
CSASTRQGYYGYTF
TGCAGTGCTAGTACCCGACAGGGTTACTATGGCTACACCTTC
>TRBV5-4|NA|TRBD1|TRBJ1-4
CASSPGTGGGTNEKLFF
TGTGCCAGCAGCCCCGGGACAGGGGGCGGAACTAATGAAAAACTGTTTTTT
>TRBV7-6|NA|TRBD2|TRBJ2-2
CASSLSGDPSDTGELFF
TGTGCCAGCAGCTTAAGCGGGGATCCCTCCGACACCGGGGAGCTGTTTTTT
>TRBV9|NA|TRBD1|TRBJ2-3
CASSRGGLSTDTQYF
TGTGCCAGCAGCCGAGGGGGCCTTAGCACAGATACGCAGTATTTT
>TRBV5-1|NA|TRBD1|TRBJ1-1
CASSRTTGGTEAFF
TGCGCCAGCAGCCGGACGACAGGGGGAACTGAAGCTTTCTTT
>TRBV5-1|NA|NA|TRBJ1-1
CASSEPGAMNTEAFF
TGCGCCAGCAGCGAACCGGGAGCGATGAACACTGAAGCTTTCTTT
>TRBV29-1|many|TRBD1|TRBJ2-7
CSVGQGSYEQYF
TGCAGCGTTGGACAGGGGTCCTACGAGCAGTACTTC
>TRBV12-3/TRBV12-4|NA|NA|TRBJ2-3
CASSGRLGDTQYF
TGTGCCAGCAGTGGCCGACTAGGGGACACGCAGTATTTT
>TRBV5-1|NA|TRBD2|TRBJ2-2
CASTPTLGLAAGYGAGELFF
TGCGCCAGCACCCCTACACTAGGACTAGCGGCGGGTTACGGGGCCGGGGAGCTGTTTTTT
>TRBV19|few|NA|TRBJ2-1
CASSIEGGVAPSSYNEQFF
TGTGCCAGTAGTATAGAGGGGGGAGTAGCGCCAAGCTCCTACAATGAGCAGTTCTTC
>TRBV9|once|NA|TRBJ2-6
CASSVGAAGSGANVLTF
TGTGCCAGCAGCGTAGGAGCCGCAGGGTCTGGGGCCAACGTCCTGACTTTC
>TRBV12-3/TRBV12-4|NA|NA|TRBJ1-6
CASSPGQGPLHF
TGTGCCAGCAGTCCGGGCCAGGGGCCCCTCCACTTT
>TRBV30|NA|NA|TRBJ1-3
CAWREGTGSSGNTIYF
TGTGCCTGGAGAGAAGGGACCGGGAGCTCTGGAAACACCATATATTTT
>TRBV29-1|few|NA|TRBJ2-3
CSVGEYLELGTDTQYF
TGCAGCGTTGGAGAGTATTTAGAACTTGGCACAGATACGCAGTATTTT
>TRBV9|NA|TRBD1|TRBJ2-7
CASSASGTAYEQYF
TGTGCCAGCAGCGCCTCCGGGACAGCCTACGAGCAGTACTTC
>TRBV9|NA|TRBD2|TRBJ2-1
CASSVLGSGGINEQFF
TGTGCCAGCAGCGTTTTGGGTAGCGGGGGAATCAATGAGCAGTTCTTC
>TRBV2|NA|NA|TRBJ2-6
CASSEQGRSGANVLTF
TGTGCCAGCAGTGAACAGGGCAGATCTGGGGCCAACGTCCTGACTTTC
>TRBV11-2|NA|TRBD2|TRBJ2-7
CASSSQSGVADEQYF
TGTGCCAGCAGCTCCCAGAGCGGGGTCGCGGACGAGCAGTACTTC
>TRBV4-3|once|NA|TRBJ1-1
CASSQDTSVSTEAFF
TGCGCCAGCAGCCAAGATACGAGTGTAAGCACTGAAGCTTTCTTT
>TRBV13|few|NA|TRBJ1-3
CASSRGIGNTIYF
TGTGCCAGCTCTAGAGGGATCGGAAACACCATATATTTT
>TRBV30|NA|NA|TRBJ1-1
CAWTLGSVNTEAFF
TGTGCCTGGACCCTAGGATCCGTGAACACTGAAGCTTTCTTT
>TRBV5-1|NA|TRBD2|TRBJ2-1
CASSTATSGRAGEQFF
TGCGCCAGCAGCACCGCCACTAGCGGGAGGGCCGGTGAGCAGTTCTTC
>TRBV6-2/TRBV6-3|NA|TRBD1|TRBJ2-7
CASSPRPTGKSSYEQYF
TGTGCCAGCAGTCCCCGCCCGACAGGGAAGAGCTCCTACGAGCAGTACTTC
>TRBV2|NA|NA|TRBJ2-7
CASSDVEEDEQYF
TGTGCCAGCAGTGACGTAGAGGAGGACGAGCAGTACTTC
>TRBV7-6|NA|TRBD1|TRBJ2-2
CASSEGQGVHGELFF
TGTGCCAGCAGCGAGGGACAGGGGGTTCACGGGGAGCTGTTTTTT
>TRBV5-6|once|NA|TRBJ2-7
CASSSGEGEQYF
TGTGCCAGCAGCTCAGGGGAGGGCGAGCAGTACTTC
>TRBV3-1/TRBV3-2|once|TRBD1|TRBJ1-5
CASSQGWDRVQPQHF
TGTGCCAGCAGCCAGGGTTGGGACAGGGTTCAGCCCCAGCATTTT
>TRBV19|NA|NA|TRBJ1-2
CASSQTSTGDHYGYTF
TGTGCCAGTAGCCAAACCTCGACTGGAGATCACTATGGCTACACCTTC